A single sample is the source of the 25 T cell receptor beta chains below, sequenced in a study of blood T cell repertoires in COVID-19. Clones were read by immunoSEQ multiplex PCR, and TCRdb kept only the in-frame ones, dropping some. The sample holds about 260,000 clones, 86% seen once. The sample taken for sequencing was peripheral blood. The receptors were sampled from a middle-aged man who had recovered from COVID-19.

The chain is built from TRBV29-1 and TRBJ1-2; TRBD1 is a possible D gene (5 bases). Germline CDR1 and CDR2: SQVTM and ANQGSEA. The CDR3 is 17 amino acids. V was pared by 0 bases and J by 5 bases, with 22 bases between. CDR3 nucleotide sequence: TGCAGCGTTGAAGATAGGAAACAGGTTGCCGGCGTTTATGGCTACACCTTC. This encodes CSVEDRKQVAGVYGYTF.

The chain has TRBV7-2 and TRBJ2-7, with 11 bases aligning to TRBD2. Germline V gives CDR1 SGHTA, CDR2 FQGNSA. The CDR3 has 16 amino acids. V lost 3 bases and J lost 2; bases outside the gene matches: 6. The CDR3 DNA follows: TGTGCCAGCAGCTTCCCGAGACTAGCGGGAACCTACGAGCAGTACTTC. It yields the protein CASSFPRLAGTYEQYF. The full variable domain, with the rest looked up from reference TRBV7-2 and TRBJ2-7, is GAGVSQSPSNKVTEKGKDVELRCDPISGHTALYWYRQSLGQGLEFLIYFQGNSAPDKSGLPSDRFSAERTGGSVSTLTIQRTQQEDSAVYLCASSFPRLAGTYEQYFGPGTRLTVT.

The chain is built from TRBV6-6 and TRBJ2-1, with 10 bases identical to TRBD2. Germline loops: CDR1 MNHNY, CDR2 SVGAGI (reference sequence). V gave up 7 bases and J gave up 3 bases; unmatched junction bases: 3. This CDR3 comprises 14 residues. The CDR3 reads CASTRLAGYNEQFF. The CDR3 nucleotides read TGTGCCAGCACTAGACTAGCGGGCTACAATGAGCAGTTCTTC.

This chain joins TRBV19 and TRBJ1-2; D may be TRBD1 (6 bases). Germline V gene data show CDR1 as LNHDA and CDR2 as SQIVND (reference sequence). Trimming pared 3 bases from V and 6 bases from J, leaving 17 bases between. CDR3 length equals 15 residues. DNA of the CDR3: TGTGCCAGTAGTATCCTCAGGGGCGCGGGAGATGGCTACACCTTC. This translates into CASSILRGAGDGYTF.

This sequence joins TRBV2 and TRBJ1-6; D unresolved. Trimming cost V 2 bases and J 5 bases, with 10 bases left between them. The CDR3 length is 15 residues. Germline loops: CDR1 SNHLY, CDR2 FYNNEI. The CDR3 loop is CASSESRVNNSPLHF. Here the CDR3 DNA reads TGTGCCAGCAGTGAATCGCGAGTAAATAATTCACCCCTCCACTTT.

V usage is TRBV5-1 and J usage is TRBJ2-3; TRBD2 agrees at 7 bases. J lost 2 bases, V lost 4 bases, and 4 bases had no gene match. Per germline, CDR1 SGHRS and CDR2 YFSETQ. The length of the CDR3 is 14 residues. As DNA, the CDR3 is TGCGCCAGCAGCGTAGCGGGTTACACAGATACGCAGTATTTT. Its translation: CASSVAGYTDTQYF.

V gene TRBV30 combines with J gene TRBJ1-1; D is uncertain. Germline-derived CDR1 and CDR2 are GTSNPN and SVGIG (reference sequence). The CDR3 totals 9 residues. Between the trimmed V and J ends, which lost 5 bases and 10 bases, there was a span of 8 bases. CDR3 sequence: CAWSAGAFF. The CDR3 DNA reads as TGTGCCTGGTCCGCGGGAGCTTTCTTT.

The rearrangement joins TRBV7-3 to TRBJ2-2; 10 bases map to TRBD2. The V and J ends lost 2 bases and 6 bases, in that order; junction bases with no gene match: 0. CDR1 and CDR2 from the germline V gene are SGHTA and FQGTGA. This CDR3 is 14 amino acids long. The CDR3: CASSLLAGAGELFF. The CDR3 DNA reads TGTGCCAGCAGCTTACTAGCGGGAGCCGGGGAGCTGTTTTTT.

In nucleotides, the CDR3 is TGTGCCAGCAGCTTACGGACTAGCAATGAGCAGTTCTTC. Amino acid sequence: CASSLRTSNEQFF. The chain is built from TRBV7-2 and TRBJ2-1, with 7 bases that match TRBD2. This CDR3 has 13 amino acids. Trimming cost V 2 bases and J 6 bases; bases outside gene matches: 1. Germline loops: CDR1 SGHTA, CDR2 FQGNSA. Together with reference TRBV7-2 and TRBJ2-1, the CDR3 gives the full variable domain: GAGVSQSPSNKVTEKGKDVELRCDPISGHTALYWYRQSLGQGLEFLIYFQGNSAPDKSGLPSDRFSAERTGGSVSTLTIQRTQQEDSAVYLCASSLRTSNEQFFGPGTRLTVL.

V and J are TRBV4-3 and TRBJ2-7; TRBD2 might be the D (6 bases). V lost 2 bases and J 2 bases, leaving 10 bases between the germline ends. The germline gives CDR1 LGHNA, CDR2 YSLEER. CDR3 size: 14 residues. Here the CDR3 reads CASSQRLGPYEQYF. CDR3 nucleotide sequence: TGCGCCAGCAGCCAACGACTAGGCCCCTACGAGCAGTACTTC.

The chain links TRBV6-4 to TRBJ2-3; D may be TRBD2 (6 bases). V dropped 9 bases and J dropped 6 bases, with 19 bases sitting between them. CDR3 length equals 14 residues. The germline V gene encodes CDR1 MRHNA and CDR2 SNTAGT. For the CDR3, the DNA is TGTGCCAGATCCATGAGCGGGCCCGGGGATACGCAGTATTTT. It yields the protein CARSMSGPGDTQYF.

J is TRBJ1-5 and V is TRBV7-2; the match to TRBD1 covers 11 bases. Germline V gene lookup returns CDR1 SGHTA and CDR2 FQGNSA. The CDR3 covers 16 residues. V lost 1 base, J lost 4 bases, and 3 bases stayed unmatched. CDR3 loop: CASSLVGTGGNQPQHF. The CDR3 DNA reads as TGTGCCAGCAGCTTAGTTGGGACAGGGGGGAATCAGCCCCAGCATTTT.

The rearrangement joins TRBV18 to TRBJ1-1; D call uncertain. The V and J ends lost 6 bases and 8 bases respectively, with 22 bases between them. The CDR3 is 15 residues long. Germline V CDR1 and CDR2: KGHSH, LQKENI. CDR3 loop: CASSRDGRWGEEAFF. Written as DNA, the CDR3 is TGTGCCAGCTCCCGTGATGGAAGGTGGGGAGAAGAAGCTTTCTTT. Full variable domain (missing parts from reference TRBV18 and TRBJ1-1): NAGVMQNPRHLVRRRGQEARLRCSPMKGHSHVYWYRQLPEEGLKFMVYLQKENIIDESGMPKERFSAEFPKEGPSILRIQQVVRGDSAAYFCASSRDGRWGEEAFFGQGTRLTVV.

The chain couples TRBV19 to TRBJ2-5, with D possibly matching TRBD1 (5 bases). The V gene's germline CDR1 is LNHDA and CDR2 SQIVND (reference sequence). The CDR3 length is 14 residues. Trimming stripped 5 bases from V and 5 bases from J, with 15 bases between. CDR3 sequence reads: CASSVQGLGETQYF. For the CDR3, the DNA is TGTGCCAGTAGTGTCCAGGGTTTAGGGGAGACCCAGTACTTC.

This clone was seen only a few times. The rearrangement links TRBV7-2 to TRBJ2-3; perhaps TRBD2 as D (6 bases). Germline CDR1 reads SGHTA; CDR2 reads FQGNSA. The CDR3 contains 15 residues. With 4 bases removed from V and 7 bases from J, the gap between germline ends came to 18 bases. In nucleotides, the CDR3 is TGTGCCAGCAGCTACTTATCCTCGGGGGAGAATACGCAGTATTTT. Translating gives CASSYLSSGENTQYF.

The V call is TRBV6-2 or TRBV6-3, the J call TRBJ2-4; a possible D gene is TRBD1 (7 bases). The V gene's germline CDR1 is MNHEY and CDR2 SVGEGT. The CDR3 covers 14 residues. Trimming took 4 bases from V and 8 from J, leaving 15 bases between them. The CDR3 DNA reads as TGTGCCAGCAGTTCCGCGGACAGGAGGGACATTCAGTACTTC. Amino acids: CASSSADRRDIQYF.

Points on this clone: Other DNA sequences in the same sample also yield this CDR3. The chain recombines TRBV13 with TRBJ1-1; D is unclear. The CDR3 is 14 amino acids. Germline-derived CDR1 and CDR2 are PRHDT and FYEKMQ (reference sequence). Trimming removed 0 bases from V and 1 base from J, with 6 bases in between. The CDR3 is CASSLGPGNTEAFF. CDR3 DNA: TGTGCCAGCAGCTTAGGCCCCGGGAACACTGAAGCTTTCTTT.

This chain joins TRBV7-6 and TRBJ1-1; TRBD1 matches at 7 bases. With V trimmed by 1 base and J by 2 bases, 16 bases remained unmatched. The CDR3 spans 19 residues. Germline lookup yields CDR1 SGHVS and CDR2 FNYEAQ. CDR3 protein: CASSLVGPGQRDLNTEAFF. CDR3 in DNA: TGTGCCAGCAGCTTAGTTGGGCCGGGACAGCGAGATTTAAACACTGAAGCTTTCTTT.

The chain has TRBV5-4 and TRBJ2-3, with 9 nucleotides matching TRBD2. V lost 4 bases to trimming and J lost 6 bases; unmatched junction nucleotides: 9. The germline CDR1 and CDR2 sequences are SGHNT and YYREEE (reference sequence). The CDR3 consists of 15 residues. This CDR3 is CASSDVAGAPDTQYF. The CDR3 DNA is TGTGCCAGCAGCGATGTAGCGGGAGCCCCCGATACGCAGTATTTT. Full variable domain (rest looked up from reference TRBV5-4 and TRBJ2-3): ETGVTQSPTHLIKTRGQQVTLRCSSQSGHNTVSWYQQALGQGPQFIFQYYREEENGRGNFPPRFSGLQFPNYSSELNVNALELDDSALYLCASSDVAGAPDTQYFGPGTRLTVL.

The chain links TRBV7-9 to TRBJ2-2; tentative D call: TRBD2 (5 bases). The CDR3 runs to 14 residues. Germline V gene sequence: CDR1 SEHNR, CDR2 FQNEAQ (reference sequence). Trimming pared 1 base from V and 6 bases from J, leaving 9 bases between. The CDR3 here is CASSLGGRAGELFF. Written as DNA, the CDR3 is TGTGCCAGCAGCTTAGGCGGGCGGGCCGGGGAGCTGTTTTTT. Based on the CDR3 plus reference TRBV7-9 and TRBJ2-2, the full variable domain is DTGVSQNPRHKITKRGQNVTFRCDPISEHNRLYWYRQTLGQGPEFLTYFQNEAQLEKSRLLSDRFSAERPKGSFSTLEIQRTEQGDSAMYLCASSLGGRAGELFFGEGSRLTVL.

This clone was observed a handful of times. DNA of the CDR3: TGTGCCAGCAGTAAGAGGACTATACAAGCCGGGGAGCTGTTTTTT. It encodes CASSKRTIQAGELFF. The chain employs TRBV6-5 and TRBJ2-2; the D gene is possibly TRBD2 (6 bases). The V end was cut by 5 bases, the J end by 6 bases, with 16 bases between. The CDR3 is made up of 15 amino acids. Germline lookup yields CDR1 MNHEY and CDR2 SVGAGI.

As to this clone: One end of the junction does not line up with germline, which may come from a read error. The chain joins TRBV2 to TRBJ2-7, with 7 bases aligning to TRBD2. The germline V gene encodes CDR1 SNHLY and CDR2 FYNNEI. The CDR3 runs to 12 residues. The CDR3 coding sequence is TGTGCCAGCACCCTCGCCCGGGACTATGTTAACTTC. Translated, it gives CASTLARDYVNF.

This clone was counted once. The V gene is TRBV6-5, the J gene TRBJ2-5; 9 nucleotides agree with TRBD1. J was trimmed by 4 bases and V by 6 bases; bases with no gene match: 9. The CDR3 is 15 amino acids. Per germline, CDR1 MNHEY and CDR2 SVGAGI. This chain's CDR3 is CASSSGTGGRETQYF. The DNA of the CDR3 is TGTGCCAGCAGCTCAGGAACAGGGGGCCGAGAGACCCAGTACTTC.

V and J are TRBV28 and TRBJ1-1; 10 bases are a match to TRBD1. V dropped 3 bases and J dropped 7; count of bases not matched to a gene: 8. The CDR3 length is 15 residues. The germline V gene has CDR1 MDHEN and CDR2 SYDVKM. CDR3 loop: CASSFTGTGVIEAFF. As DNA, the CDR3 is TGTGCCAGCAGTTTTACTGGGACAGGGGTCATTGAAGCTTTCTTT.

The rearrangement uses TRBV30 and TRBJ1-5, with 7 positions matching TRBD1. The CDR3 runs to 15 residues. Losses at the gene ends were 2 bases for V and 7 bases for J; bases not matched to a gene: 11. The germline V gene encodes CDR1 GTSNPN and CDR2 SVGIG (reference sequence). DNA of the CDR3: TGTGCCTGGAGTCACCCAGGGGGGTTAGTGCAGCCCCAGCATTTT. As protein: CAWSHPGGLVQPQHF.